A single sample is the source of the 7 T cell receptor beta chains below, sequenced in a study of PD-L1 blockade in urothelial cancer (dated by TCRdb to 2017 to 2019). Library preparation was by the immunoSEQ multiplex PCR assay. TCRdb carries this immuneACCESS record with in-frame sequences only. Its versions omit some clonotypes, under half of them owing to an unresolved V gene in the studies checked, with the rest unexplained. For this sample there are fewer than 50,000 clones; about 93% appear just once. The top ten constitute about 9% of the sample. Specimen: PBMCs, collected around atezolizumab (anti-PD-L1) treatment. These receptors all stem from a man aged 65-85 years with urothelial cancer.

J is TRBJ1-2 and V is TRBV29-1; D might be TRBD1 (6 bases). V was cut by 2 bases and J by 4 bases, with 11 bases left in between. Germline CDR1 is SQVTM and CDR2 is ANQGSEA. This CDR3 has 13 residues. The CDR3 region has the DNA TGCAGCGTTGAACAGGCAGGGGTCTATGGCTACACCTTC. This gives the protein CSVEQAGVYGYTF.

This chain links TRBV5-1 with TRBJ2-7, with TRBD2 identical over 8 bases. This CDR3 spans 16 amino acids. With V trimmed by 4 bases and J by 5 bases, 14 bases remained unmatched. Per the germline V gene, CDR1 is SGHRS and CDR2 is YFSETQ. As DNA, the CDR3 is TGCGCCAGCAGCCCGGCTTTCAGCGGGAGTCCCAACGAGCAGTACTTC. Its translation: CASSPAFSGSPNEQYF.

This rearrangement joins TRBV19 to TRBJ1-4; TRBD1 agrees at 7 bases. V was pared by 6 bases and J by 8 bases, with 6 bases of the junction left unmatched. This CDR3 region has 13 residues. CDR1 is LNHDA, CDR2 SQIVND, per germline (reference sequence). CDR3 DNA: TGTGCCAGTAGGCACAGGGGAGGCGAAAAACTGTTTTTT. Its translation: CASRHRGGEKLFF. The full variable domain, its missing parts supplied by reference TRBV19 and TRBJ1-4, is DGGITQSPKYLFRKEGQNVTLSCEQNLNHDAMYWYRQDPGQGLRLIYYSQIVNDFQKGDIAEGYSVSREKKESFPLTVTSAQKNPTAFYLCASRHRGGEKLFFGSGTQLSVL.

The rearrangement joins TRBV19 to TRBJ1-5; 9 bases align to TRBD1. The CDR3 has 17 amino acids. In germline, CDR1 is LNHDA, CDR2 SQIVND (reference sequence). V trimming: 2 bases; J trimming: 2 bases; junction bases outside the gene matches: 7. CDR3 bases: TGTGCCAGTAGTATATGGACAGGGGACGGGGGCAATCAGCCCCAGCATTTT. Translating gives CASSIWTGDGGNQPQHF.

This chain links TRBV5-5 with TRBJ1-2, with 11 bases that match TRBD1. Germline V lookup: CDR1 SGHKS, CDR2 YYEKEE (reference sequence). The CDR3 extends over 14 amino acids. V shed 6 bases and J 8 bases; nucleotides not matched to a gene: 9. CDR3 sequence (DNA): TGTGCCAGCACCCCGGACAGGGGGCGCGACGGCTACACCTTC. Protein: CASTPDRGRDGYTF. Variable domain in full (rest from reference TRBV5-5 and TRBJ1-2): DAGVTQSPTHLIKTRGQQVTLRCSPISGHKSVSWYQQVLGQGPQFIFQYYEKEERGRGNFPDRFSARQFPNYSSELNVNALLLGDSALYLCASTPDRGRDGYTFGSGTRLTVV.

Written as DNA, the CDR3 is TGTGCCAGCAGCGGCGGGGACAGGGTTCAGCCCCAGCATTTT. This codes for CASSGGDRVQPQHF. The chain couples TRBV9 to TRBJ1-5; 9 bases are shared with TRBD1. This CDR3 contains 14 residues. Per the germline V gene, CDR1 is SGDLS and CDR2 is YYNGEE. V shed 3 bases, J shed 6 bases, and the junction held 4 bases outside the gene matches.

This rearrangement joins TRBV2 to TRBJ1-3; 9 nucleotides match TRBD1. There are 13 residues in the CDR3. CDR1 is SNHLY, CDR2 FYNNEI, per germline. Germline trimming cut 7 bases from V and 8 bases from J; bases unmatched to any gene: 6. CDR3 sequence reads: CASTGQGIYTIYF. The CDR3 DNA is TGTGCCAGCACCGGACAGGGGATTTACACCATATATTTT.